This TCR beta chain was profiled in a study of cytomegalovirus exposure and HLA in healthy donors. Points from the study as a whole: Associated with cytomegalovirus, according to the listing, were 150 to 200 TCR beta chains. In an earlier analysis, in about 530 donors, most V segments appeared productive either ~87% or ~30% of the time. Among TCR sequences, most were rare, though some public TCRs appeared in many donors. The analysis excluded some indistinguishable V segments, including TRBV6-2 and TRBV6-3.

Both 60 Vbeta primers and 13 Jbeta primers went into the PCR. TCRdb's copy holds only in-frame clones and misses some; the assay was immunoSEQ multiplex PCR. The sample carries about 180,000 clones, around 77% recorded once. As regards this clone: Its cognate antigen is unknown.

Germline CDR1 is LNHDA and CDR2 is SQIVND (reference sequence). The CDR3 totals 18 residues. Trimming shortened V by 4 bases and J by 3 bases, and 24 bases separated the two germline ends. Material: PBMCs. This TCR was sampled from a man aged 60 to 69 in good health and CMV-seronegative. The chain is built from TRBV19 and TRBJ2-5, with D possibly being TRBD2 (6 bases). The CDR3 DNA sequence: TGTGCCAGTAGTAGACCCCCCTGGGGTTTGGGGGGTGAAGAGACCCAGTACTTC. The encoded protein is CASSRPPWGLGGEETQYF.